Listed here are 8 T cell receptor beta chains from one sample, sequenced in a study of long-term antiretroviral therapy in people with HIV. The immunoSEQ assay was v3.0, run at survey level. Produced via immunoSEQ multiplex PCR; TCRdb's table is partial and in-frame only. The sample shows roughly 15,000 clones, over 80% of them seen only once. Sequenced here: unsorted PBMCs, sampled 1.8 years before starting antiretroviral therapy. These receptors were collected from a woman aged 40 to 50 with HIV.

The chain uses TRBV28 and TRBJ1-1; the match to TRBD1 covers 8 bases. The V gene's germline CDR1 is MDHEN and CDR2 SYDVKM. This CDR3 has 16 residues. V gave up 6 bases and J gave up 1 base; unmatched junction bases: 10. The CDR3 loop is CASRESGTGGNTEAFF. The CDR3 region has the DNA TGTGCCAGCAGGGAATCCGGGACAGGAGGGAACACTGAAGCTTTCTTT.

The chain links TRBV4-1 to TRBJ2-1; 11 bases are a match to TRBD2. Germline CDR1 is MGHRA and CDR2 is YSYEKL. CDR3 length: 17 amino acids. The V segment lost 2 bases and the J segment 1 base; nucleotides outside the gene matches: 4. CDR3 residues: CASSQLAGGISYNEQFF. CDR3 coding DNA: TGCGCCAGCAGCCAACTAGCGGGAGGAATATCCTACAATGAGCAGTTCTTC.

The rearrangement uses TRBV19 and TRBJ2-1; D possibly matches TRBD1 or TRBD2 (5 bases each). Deletions cut 3 bases from V and 9 bases from J, with 12 bases between. The germline V gene encodes CDR1 LNHDA and CDR2 SQIVND (reference sequence). This CDR3 spans 13 amino acids. The CDR3 spells CASSMMAGSEQFF. The DNA of the CDR3 is TGTGCCAGTAGTATGATGGCAGGGAGTGAGCAGTTCTTC.

A single count supports this clone. This chain joins TRBV28 and TRBJ2-7, with D perhaps matching TRBD1 (6 bases). V gave up 10 bases and J gave up 4 bases, with 20 bases separating them. Germline CDR1 reads MDHEN; CDR2 reads SYDVKM. This CDR3 comprises 14 residues. The CDR3 region has the DNA TGTGCCACCCGGGTAGGGGGAGAGTCGTACGAGCAGTACTTC. Translating it yields CATRVGGESYEQYF. The full variable domain, with the rest looked up from reference TRBV28 and TRBJ2-7, is DVKVTQSSRYLVKRTGEKVFLECVQDMDHENMFWYRQDPGLGLRLIYFSYDVKMKEKGDIPEGYSVSREKKERFSLILESASTNQTSMYLCATRVGGESYEQYFGPGTRLTVT.

V is TRBV10-3 and J is TRBJ1-1; 7 nucleotides match TRBD1. The V and J ends lost 2 bases and 4 bases, in that order; junction bases with no gene match: 4. CDR3 size: 14 residues. Looked up from germline, CDR1 is ENHRY and CDR2 is SYGVKD. Here the CDR3 reads CAISETGVGTEAFF. Here the CDR3 DNA reads TGTGCCATCAGTGAGACAGGGGTCGGCACTGAAGCTTTCTTT.

With regard to this clone: Other DNA sequences in the same sample also yield this CDR3. This chain links TRBV5-4 with TRBJ2-2, with D perhaps given as TRBD1 or TRBD2 (6 bases each). V shed 0 bases and J shed 3 bases, with 12 bases lying between them. From germline, CDR1 is SGHNT and CDR2 YYREEE (reference sequence). The CDR3 spans 16 residues. The CDR3 sequence is CASSLGAGEDTGELFF. The CDR3 DNA reads as TGTGCCAGCAGCTTGGGCGCAGGGGAGGACACCGGGGAGCTGTTTTTT.

J is TRBJ2-1 and V is TRBV9; no clear D. Germline CDR1 reads SGDLS; CDR2 reads YYNGEE. Trimming stripped 3 bases from V and 2 bases from J, with 12 bases between. The CDR3 sequence is 15 residues long. The CDR3 protein is CASSAVSSAYNEQFF. As DNA, the CDR3 is TGTGCCAGCAGCGCCGTAAGTTCGGCCTACAATGAGCAGTTCTTC.

The chain employs TRBV6-5 and TRBJ2-7, with a possible D match to TRBD1 (6 bases). V dropped 2 bases and J dropped 6 bases, with 11 bases sitting between them. Germline V gene data show CDR1 as MNHEY and CDR2 as SVGAGI. The CDR3 loop spans 13 amino acids. The CDR3 DNA reads TGTGCCAGCAGTTACGGGGGCCAATCCGAGCAGTACTTC. This codes for CASSYGGQSEQYF.